This T cell receptor beta chain was recovered during a study of blood T cell repertoires in COVID-19. Study details: Sample material is recorded as cDNA or gDNA derived from T cells, B-cell-depleted T cells, or PBMCs.

Profiling relied on immunoSEQ multiplex PCR, and the TCRdb table lists in-frame clones only, not all of them. The repertoire holds 40,000 to 45,000 clones, with over 90% as singletons. The V and J ends lost 4 bases and 2 bases, in that order; junction bases with no gene match: 6. Germline CDR1 SGHDN, CDR2 FVKESK. The CDR3 extends over 15 amino acids. The chain recombines TRBV14 with TRBJ2-3, with 7 bases fitting TRBD1. Sequencing input: peripheral blood. The TCR comes from a human donor in a cohort sampled during active COVID-19. This CDR3 reads CASSLRQGITDTQYF. The CDR3 DNA reads as TGTGCCAGCAGCCTCCGACAGGGTATCACAGATACGCAGTATTTT.